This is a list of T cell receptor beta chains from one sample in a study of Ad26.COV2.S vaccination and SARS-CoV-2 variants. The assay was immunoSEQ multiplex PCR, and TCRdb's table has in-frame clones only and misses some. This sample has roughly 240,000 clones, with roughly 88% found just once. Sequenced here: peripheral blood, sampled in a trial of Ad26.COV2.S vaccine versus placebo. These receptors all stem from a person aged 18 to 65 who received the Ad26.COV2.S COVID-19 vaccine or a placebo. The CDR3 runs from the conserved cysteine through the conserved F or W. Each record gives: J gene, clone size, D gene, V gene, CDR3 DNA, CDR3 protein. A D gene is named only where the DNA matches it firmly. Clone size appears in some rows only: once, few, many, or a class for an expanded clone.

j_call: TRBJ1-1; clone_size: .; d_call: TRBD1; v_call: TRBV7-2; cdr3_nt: TGTGCCAGCAGCTTGACCACAGGGGAAAGGGGGGCTTTCTTT; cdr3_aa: CASSLTTGERGAFF
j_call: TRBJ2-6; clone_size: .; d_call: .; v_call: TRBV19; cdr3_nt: TGTGCCAGTAGTATAGATGGTATCGGGGCCTATGGGGCCAACGTCCTGACTTTC; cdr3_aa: CASSIDGIGAYGANVLTF
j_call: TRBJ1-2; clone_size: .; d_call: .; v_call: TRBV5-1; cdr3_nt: TGCGCCAGCAGCTTGGAGTTCGGGAACTATGGCTACACCTTC; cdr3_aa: CASSLEFGNYGYTF
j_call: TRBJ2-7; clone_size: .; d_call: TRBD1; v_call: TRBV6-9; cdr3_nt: TGTGCCAGCAGAAAGGGGACAGGGAAAGAGGGCGAGCAGTACTTC; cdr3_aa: CASRKGTGKEGEQYF
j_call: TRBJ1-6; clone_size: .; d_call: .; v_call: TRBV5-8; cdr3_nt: TGTGCCAGCAGCCTGAACCCCGGGACAAAAAATTCACCCCTCCACTTT; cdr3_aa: CASSLNPGTKNSPLHF
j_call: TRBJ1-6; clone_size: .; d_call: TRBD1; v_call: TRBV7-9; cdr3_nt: TGTGCCAGCAGCCAAACAGGGGCGAGGAATTCACCCCTCCACTTT; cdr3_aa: CASSQTGARNSPLHF
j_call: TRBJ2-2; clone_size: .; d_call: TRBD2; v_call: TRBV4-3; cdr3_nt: TGCGCCAGCAGCCAAGATAAGATCGGGGGGGCGAACACCGGGGAGCTGTTTTTT; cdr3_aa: CASSQDKIGGANTGELFF
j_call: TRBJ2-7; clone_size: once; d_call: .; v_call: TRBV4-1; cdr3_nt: TGCGCCAGCAGCCAAGCAGCAGTCAACTACGAGCAGTACTTC; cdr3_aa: CASSQAAVNYEQYF
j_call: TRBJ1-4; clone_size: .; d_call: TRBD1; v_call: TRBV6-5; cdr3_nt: TGTGCCAGCAGGGGTAGGACAGGTGGGAATGAAAAACTGTTTTTT; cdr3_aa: CASRGRTGGNEKLFF
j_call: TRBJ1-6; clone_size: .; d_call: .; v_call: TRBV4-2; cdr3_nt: TGTGCCAGCAGCCAGGGATGGGGAGAGAATTCACCCCTCCACTTT; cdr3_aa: CASSQGWGENSPLHF